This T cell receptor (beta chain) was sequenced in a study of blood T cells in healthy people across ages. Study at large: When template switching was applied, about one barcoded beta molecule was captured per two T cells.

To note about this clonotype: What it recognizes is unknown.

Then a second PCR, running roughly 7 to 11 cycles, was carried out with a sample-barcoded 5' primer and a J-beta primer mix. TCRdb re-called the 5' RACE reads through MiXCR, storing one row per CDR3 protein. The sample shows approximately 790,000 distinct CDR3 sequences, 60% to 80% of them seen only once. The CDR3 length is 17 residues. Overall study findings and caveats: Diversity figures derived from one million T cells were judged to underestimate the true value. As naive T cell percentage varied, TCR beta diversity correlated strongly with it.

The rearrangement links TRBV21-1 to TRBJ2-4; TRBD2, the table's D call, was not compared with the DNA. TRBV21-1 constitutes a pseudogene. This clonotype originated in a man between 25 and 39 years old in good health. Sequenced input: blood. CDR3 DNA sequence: TGTGCCAGCAGCAATAGGGTTGGGGAGTTAGCCAAAAACATTCAGTACTTC. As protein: CASSNRVGELAKNIQYF.